Below, 13 T cell receptor beta chains from the same sample are listed, as sequenced in a study of T cell changes during pregnancy in multiple sclerosis (dated by TCRdb to between 2018 and 2020). Library construction relied on the immunoSEQ multiplex PCR assay. TCRdb took over this immuneACCESS table, retaining in-frame rearrangements with V and J assigned. Such tables are incomplete; in checked studies, under half of the missing clones stem from an unresolved V gene, and the remainder is unexplained. This sample lists tens of thousands of clones; 80% to 95% were detected once. Over 0.8% of the sample lies in the top ten. The sample consisted of peripheral blood, taken in the first trimester of pregnancy. The receptor source for this set is a female donor with multiple sclerosis, enrolled in a pregnancy study.

The chain is built from TRBV6-4 and TRBJ2-1; 7 positions match TRBD2. The germline gives CDR1 MRHNA, CDR2 SNTAGT. Trimming removed 6 bases from V and 8 bases from J; junction bases left unmatched: 7. The CDR3 sequence is 13 residues long. The CDR3 loop reads CASSPRRGDEQFF. The CDR3 DNA sequence: TGTGCCAGCAGCCCTCGTCGGGGGGATGAGCAGTTCTTC.

This clone was recorded once. This sequence joins TRBV18 and TRBJ1-5; 9 bases agree with TRBD1. Germline V gene data show CDR1 as KGHSH and CDR2 as LQKENI. The CDR3 is 17 residues long. The junction had 6 bases not matched to a gene; V was cut back by 2 bases and J by 1 base. The CDR3 nucleotides are TGTGCCAGCTCACCAGGGACAGGGAGCGGGAGCAATCAGCCCCAGCATTTT. Translated, it gives CASSPGTGSGSNQPQHF.

This chain connects TRBV13 to TRBJ1-5; D is undetermined. This CDR3 region has 13 residues. V was shortened by 5 bases and J by 3 bases, with 8 bases between the two germline ends. Germline loops: CDR1 PRHDT, CDR2 FYEKMQ (reference sequence). This CDR3 is CASSPGTNQPQHF. Written as DNA, the CDR3 is TGTGCCAGCAGCCCAGGTACCAATCAGCCCCAGCATTTT.

In its sample, this clone was seen once. This chain connects TRBV4-2 to TRBJ2-2; 9 bases map to TRBD2. The germline CDR1 and CDR2 sequences are LGHNA and YNFKEQ. V was clipped by 4 bases and J by 6 bases; unmatched bases: 3. CDR3 length: 14 amino acids. The CDR3 loop reads CASSLAGDAGELFF. DNA of the CDR3: TGTGCCAGCAGCCTAGCGGGGGACGCCGGGGAGCTGTTTTTT.

This clone has more than one count but fewer than ten. The chain couples TRBV9 to TRBJ1-1, with TRBD1 as a possible D gene (6 bases). Germline CDR1 reads SGDLS; CDR2 reads YYNGEE. Trimming removed 1 base at V and 3 bases at J, with 16 bases between. The CDR3 consists of 16 residues. CDR3 coding DNA: TGTGCCAGCAGCGTAATGGCAGGGGCATACTACACTGAAGCTTTCTTT. Translated: CASSVMAGAYYTEAFF. The complete variable domain, with remaining parts taken from reference TRBV9 and TRBJ1-1, reads DSGVTQTPKHLITATGQRVTLRCSPRSGDLSVYWYQQSLDQGLQFLIQYYNGEERAKGNILERFSAQQFPDLHSELNLSSLELGDSALYFCASSVMAGAYYTEAFFGQGTRLTVV.

To note about this clone: At one end, the junction sequence differs from germline, possibly due to a read error. The rearrangement uses TRBV7-3 and TRBJ2-4, with 8 bases matching TRBD1. The germline V gene encodes CDR1 SGHTA and CDR2 FQGTGA. This CDR3 is built from 17 residues. CDR3 sequence reads: CASSQPPTGVAKNIQYF. In nucleotides, the CDR3 is TGTGCCAGCAGCCAACCACCGACAGGGGTAGCCAAAAATATTCAGTACTTC.

The rearrangement joins TRBV6-6 to TRBJ2-5; D ambiguous. This CDR3 spans 11 amino acids. In germline, CDR1 is MNHNY, CDR2 SVGAGI (reference sequence). V lost 6 bases, J lost 5 bases, and 7 bases lay in between. As DNA, the CDR3 is TGTGCCAGCAGCCCCGAGGAGACCCAGTACTTC. It is translated as CASSPEETQYF.

Concerning this clone: Distinct nucleotide sequences in the sample also encode this CDR3. The rearrangement links TRBV18 to TRBJ1-2, with D perhaps TRBD1 (6 bases). V was shortened by 3 bases and J by 2 bases, with 7 bases between the two germline ends. Per germline, CDR1 KGHSH and CDR2 LQKENI. The CDR3 spans 13 residues. The CDR3 region has the DNA TGTGCCAGCTCACCGGACAGAAACTATGGCTACACCTTC. Protein product: CASSPDRNYGYTF.

This sequence joins TRBV6-1 and TRBJ1-1, with 8 bases matching TRBD1. The length of the CDR3 is 15 residues. Germline values: CDR1 MNHNS, CDR2 SASEGT. Trimming removed 5 bases from V and 0 bases from J; junction bases left unmatched: 5. Here the CDR3 reads CASSFWTGMNTEAFF. The DNA for the CDR3 is TGTGCCAGCAGTTTTTGGACAGGGATGAACACTGAAGCTTTCTTT.

V and J are TRBV7-2 and TRBJ2-1; 11 bases map to TRBD2. After removal of 2 bases from V and 4 bases from J, the junction contained 4 bases not matched to a gene. In germline, CDR1 is SGHTA, CDR2 FQGNSA. CDR3 length: 16 residues. DNA of the CDR3: TGTGCCAGCAGCTTAATACTAGCGGGGGCGTACAATGAGCAGTTCTTC. Its translation: CASSLILAGAYNEQFF. Drawing the rest from reference TRBV7-2 and TRBJ2-1, the complete variable domain is GAGVSQSPSNKVTEKGKDVELRCDPISGHTALYWYRQSLGQGLEFLIYFQGNSAPDKSGLPSDRFSAERTGGSVSTLTIQRTQQEDSAVYLCASSLILAGAYNEQFFGPGTRLTVL.

This chain links TRBV5-4 with TRBJ2-4; 15 nucleotides align to TRBD2. The CDR3 runs to 17 residues. V lost 3 bases, J lost 6 bases, and 7 bases stayed unmatched. Germline CDR1 and CDR2: SGHNT and YYREEE (reference sequence). CDR3 protein: CASSSGLAGGLANIQYF. DNA for the CDR3: TGTGCCAGCAGCTCAGGACTAGCGGGGGGGCTGGCAAACATTCAGTACTTC.

This clone was observed once. The chain links TRBV28 to TRBJ1-5; D not resolved. There are 16 residues in the CDR3. CDR1 and CDR2 from the germline V gene are MDHEN and SYDVKM. V lost 0 bases to trimming and J lost 2 bases, with 11 bases between them. The CDR3 nucleotides are TGTGCCAGCAGTTTATGGGCGGGAGGAGGCAATCAGCCCCAGCATTTT. Its protein is CASSLWAGGGNQPQHF. Full variable domain (missing parts from reference TRBV28 and TRBJ1-5): DVKVTQSSRYLVKRTGEKVFLECVQDMDHENMFWYRQDPGLGLRLIYFSYDVKMKEKGDIPEGYSVSREKKERFSLILESASTNQTSMYLCASSLWAGGGNQPQHFGDGTRLSIL.

The V call is TRBV9, the J call TRBJ2-7; 10 nucleotides align to TRBD1. J lost 2 bases, V lost 2 bases, and 4 bases had no gene match. The CDR3 totals 15 residues. From germline, CDR1 is SGDLS and CDR2 YYNGEE. The CDR3 DNA follows: TGTGCCAGCAGCGTGGGGACAGGGGTGACCTACGAGCAGTACTTC. This encodes CASSVGTGVTYEQYF.